This T cell receptor beta chain was sequenced during a study of chemoradiotherapy in HPV16-positive cancers. At the level of the study: A couple of HPV16-positive patients' cells yielded candidate HPV-specific clones and common motifs. Whole-study findings and limits: Candidate HPV-specific clones and E7-related TCR motifs grew in tumor during treatment.

Over chemoradiotherapy, repertoires were sampled more than once. The CDR3 contains 15 residues. CDR1 is SGHRS, CDR2 YFSETQ, per germline. Deletions cut 0 bases from V and 8 bases from J, with 14 bases between. TCRdb's table, derived via immunoSEQ multiplex PCR, lists solely in-frame clones and lacks some. The table includes approximately 23,000 clones, 73% detected once. Comment on this clone: Its antigen is not known.

The sample was taken from a patient who underwent chemoradiotherapy. The receptor comes from a human donor with HPV-associated anogenital cancer. The chain couples TRBV5-1 to TRBJ1-4; tentative D call: TRBD1 (5 bases). CDR3 sequence reads: CASSLEGREWEKLFF. CDR3 nucleotides: TGCGCCAGCAGCTTGGAGGGGCGGGAATGGGAAAAACTGTTTTTT. Full variable domain (rest looked up from reference TRBV5-1 and TRBJ1-4): KAGVTQTPRYLIKTRGQQVTLSCSPISGHRSVSWYQQTPGQGLQFLFEYFSETQRNKGNFPGRFSGRQFSNSRSEMNVSTLELGDSALYLCASSLEGREWEKLFFGSGTQLSVL.